The clone carrying this T cell receptor (beta chain) was observed at least ten times. In the same sample, other DNA sequences code for this CDR3. This sample is drawn from a study of metastatic and nonmetastatic thyroid tumors. TCRdb re-clonotyped the PCR reads via MiXCR. Among roughly 40,000 clones listed, about 16% were seen once. Every patient underwent thyroid surgery untreated. This CDR3 has 16 amino acids. CDR1 and CDR2 from the germline V gene are MDHEN and SYDVKM. V lost 1 base, J lost 5 bases, and 16 bases lay in between. This clonotype originated in a female donor with papillary thyroid cancer or a benign thyroid nodule (not recorded which). Some clones in this sample may be carry-over from other donors' samples. The chain carries TRBV28 and TRBJ2-3; D gene ambiguous. Material: blood. In DNA, the CDR3 is TGTGCCAGCAGTTTATTTGGTCTGCTCAATAAAGATACGCAGTATTTT. Its translation: CASSLFGLLNKDTQYF.